These T cell receptor beta chains were read from a single sample in a study of blood T cells in healthy people across ages. TCRdb re-called the 5' RACE reads with MiXCR, one entry per CDR3 protein. This table has hundreds of thousands of distinct CDR3 sequences, roughly 49% appearing once. The sequenced sample was blood. The receptors here all came from a woman aged 60 to 75 in good health. Both conserved end residues are part of each CDR3. Each record gives: J gene, V gene, CDR3 length, clone size, D gene, CDR3 DNA, CDR3 protein. D genes are given only for firm matches. A clone size is listed for some rows: how often the clone was seen (once, few, many), or a class if it is expanded.

J: TRBJ2-5
V: TRBV7-2
length: 14
size: -
D: TRBD2
DNA: TGTGCCAGCAGCCATACTAGCGGGAGGGTTGAGCAGTACTTC
CDR3: CASSHTSGRVEQYF

J: TRBJ2-5
V: TRBV11-2
length: 13
size: few
D: -
DNA: TGTGCCAGCAGCTTTACACACCAAGAGACCCAGTACTTC
CDR3: CASSFTHQETQYF

J: TRBJ2-4
V: TRBV5-1
length: 17
size: once
D: -
DNA: TGCGCCAGCAGCGGCAACCCAGGGGAACTAGCCAAAAACATTCAGTACTTC
CDR3: CASSGNPGELAKNIQYF

J: TRBJ2-5
V: TRBV5-1
length: 15
size: -
D: -
DNA: TGCGCCAGCAGCTTGGGGGCCCGGTACCAAGAGACCCAGTACTTC
CDR3: CASSLGARYQETQYF

J: TRBJ1-1
V: TRBV21-1
length: 17
size: few
D: -
DNA: TGTGCCAGCAGCAAACGCCTACTGGGACAGGGGAGCTCTGAAGCTTTCTTT
CDR3: CASSKRLLGQGSSEAFF

J: TRBJ1-2
V: TRBV12-3/TRBV12-4
length: 15
size: -
D: -
DNA: TGTGCCAGCAGTTATTCCGGAAGGGAGGGTTATGGCTACACCTTC
CDR3: CASSYSGREGYGYTF

J: TRBJ1-1
V: TRBV20-1
length: 12
size: -
D: TRBD1
DNA: TGCAGTGGGCAGGGGGCTTTCACTGAAGCTTTCTTT
CDR3: CSGQGAFTEAFF

J: TRBJ2-7
V: TRBV27
length: 13
size: few
D: -
DNA: TGTGCCAGCAGTTTAGATGAGTCCTACGAGCAGTACTTC
CDR3: CASSLDESYEQYF

J: TRBJ2-3
V: TRBV7-9
length: 15
size: -
D: TRBD2
DNA: TGTGCCAGCAGCCCCTCGGGAGGGTTAGCAGATACGCAGTATTTT
CDR3: CASSPSGGLADTQYF

J: TRBJ2-2
V: TRBV19
length: 13
size: -
D: -
DNA: TGTGCCAGTAGTACCAAATCTGGCGGGGAGCTGTTTTTT
CDR3: CASSTKSGGELFF

J: TRBJ2-5
V: TRBV20-1
length: 19
size: -
D: TRBD2
DNA: TGCAGTGCTAGAGATCCCCGACTAGCGGGAGGGTTTAACCAAGAGACCCAGTACTTC
CDR3: CSARDPRLAGGFNQETQYF

J: TRBJ2-1
V: TRBV7-2
length: 16
size: -
D: -
DNA: TGTGCCAGCAGCTTAAGGTTCTGGGACTCCTACAATGAGCAGTTCTTC
CDR3: CASSLRFWDSYNEQFF

J: TRBJ2-1
V: TRBV4-2
length: 21
size: few
D: TRBD2
DNA: TGTGCCAGCAGCCAAGAAGGCCCGACTAGCGGGAGAAGGAGCTCCTACAATGAGCAGTTCTTC
CDR3: CASSQEGPTSGRRSSYNEQFF

J: TRBJ2-7
V: TRBV7-2
length: 14
size: -
D: -
DNA: TGTGCCAGCAGCTTACTTCGACACAACTACGAGCAGTACTTC
CDR3: CASSLLRHNYEQYF

J: TRBJ1-1
V: TRBV7-9
length: 14
size: -
D: TRBD1
DNA: TGTGCCAGCAGACAGGGGTGGGAGAACACTGAAGCTTTCTTT
CDR3: CASRQGWENTEAFF

J: TRBJ2-1
V: TRBV20-1
length: 15
size: -
D: -
DNA: TGCAGTGCTAGAGATGCCCGGGAACCCTACAATGAGCAGTTCTTC
CDR3: CSARDAREPYNEQFF

J: TRBJ1-2
V: TRBV5-6
length: 14
size: -
D: -
DNA: TGTGCCAGCACCCCGTTGGCGACCAACTATGGCTACACCTTC
CDR3: CASTPLATNYGYTF

J: TRBJ2-7
V: TRBV6-2/TRBV6-3
length: 12
size: -
D: -
DNA: TGTGCCAGCAGTGGTGACGCATACGAGCAGTACTTC
CDR3: CASSGDAYEQYF

J: TRBJ1-1
V: TRBV29-1
length: 13
size: -
D: TRBD1
DNA: TGCAGCGCCACGGGACAGTCGGGGACTGAAGCTTTCTTT
CDR3: CSATGQSGTEAFF

J: TRBJ1-2
V: TRBV3-1
length: 15
size: few
D: -
DNA: TGTGCCAGCAGCCAAGATTTTGGGGGAACCTATGGCTACACCTTC
CDR3: CASSQDFGGTYGYTF

J: TRBJ2-3
V: TRBV7-3
length: 16
size: -
D: TRBD2
DNA: TGTGCCAGCAGCTACCGACTAGCGGGACGGCCAGATACGCAGTATTTT
CDR3: CASSYRLAGRPDTQYF

J: TRBJ2-5
V: TRBV4-3
length: 14
size: many
D: -
DNA: TGCGCCAGCAGCCAAGCCTACAGGGCAGAGACCCAGTACTTC
CDR3: CASSQAYRAETQYF

J: TRBJ1-4
V: TRBV7-2
length: 14
size: -
D: -
DNA: TGTGCCAGCAGCTTAGAACAGCCCGGGGAAAAACTGTTTTTT
CDR3: CASSLEQPGEKLFF

J: TRBJ1-4
V: TRBV28
length: 14
size: -
D: -
DNA: TGTGCCAGCAGAGACACCGCAACTAATGAAAAACTGTTTTTT
CDR3: CASRDTATNEKLFF

J: TRBJ2-1
V: TRBV5-1
length: 16
size: once
D: TRBD2
DNA: TGCGCCAGCAGCTTGGAACGGTCTAGCGGGAGGAATGAGCAGTTCTTC
CDR3: CASSLERSSGRNEQFF

J: TRBJ2-7
V: TRBV24-1
length: 14
size: -
D: -
DNA: TGTGCCACCAGTGATAGTTTAGGATACAATGAGCAGTACTTC
CDR3: CATSDSLGYNEQYF

J: TRBJ1-1
V: TRBV6-2/TRBV6-3
length: 13
size: -
D: TRBD1
DNA: TGTGCCAGCAGTCTACAGGGACAGACGGAAGCTTTCTTT
CDR3: CASSLQGQTEAFF

J: TRBJ1-1
V: TRBV20-1
length: 12
size: -
D: -
DNA: TGCAGTGCCCCGGTCAACGGCGGTGAAGCTTTCTTT
CDR3: CSAPVNGGEAFF

J: TRBJ2-1
V: TRBV12-3/TRBV12-4
length: 16
size: few
D: TRBD2
DNA: TGTGCCAGCAGTGACTCTAGCGGGGGGACTATCAATGAGCAGTTCTTC
CDR3: CASSDSSGGTINEQFF

J: TRBJ2-1
V: TRBV7-6
length: 17
size: -
D: TRBD2
DNA: TGTGCCAGCAGCTTAAACTCCGGGACTAGCGGGAACAATGAGCAGTTCTTC
CDR3: CASSLNSGTSGNNEQFF

J: TRBJ2-7
V: TRBV5-1
length: 17
size: few
D: TRBD1
DNA: TGCGCCAGCAGCCCGGGGACAGGGGGTAGGCGCTCCTACGAGCAGTACTTC
CDR3: CASSPGTGGRRSYEQYF

J: TRBJ2-7
V: TRBV4-3
length: 15
size: once
D: -
DNA: TGCGCCAGCAGCCAAGAGAGGAGCTCCTACAATGAGCAGTACTTC
CDR3: CASSQERSSYNEQYF

J: TRBJ2-7
V: TRBV7-2
length: 15
size: -
D: -
DNA: TGTGCCAGCAGTTCACGAGCGGAGCCAATATACGAGCAGTACTTC
CDR3: CASSSRAEPIYEQYF

J: TRBJ2-4
V: TRBV29-1
length: 11
size: -
D: TRBD2
DNA: TGCAGCGTGGGATCGACAGCGGGGAGGTACTTC
CDR3: CSVGSTAGRYF

J: TRBJ2-7
V: TRBV4-1
length: 17
size: -
D: TRBD1
DNA: TGCGCCAGCAGCCTTTTCCCGCCCGGGACAGCCTCGTCCGAGCAGTACTTC
CDR3: CASSLFPPGTASSEQYF

J: TRBJ2-1
V: TRBV15
length: 13
size: -
D: -
DNA: TGTGCCACCAGCGCTCTGGATTACAATGAGCAGTTCTTC
CDR3: CATSALDYNEQFF

J: TRBJ2-5
V: TRBV15
length: 16
size: -
D: -
DNA: TGTGCCACCAGCAGAGATAGGGCTGCCGGGCAGGAGACCCAGTACTTC
CDR3: CATSRDRAAGQETQYF

J: TRBJ2-3
V: TRBV7-9
length: 17
size: -
D: -
DNA: TGTGCCAGCAGCTTAGGGTGGGGGGAGCGAGCAACAGATACGCAGTATTTT
CDR3: CASSLGWGERATDTQYF

J: TRBJ2-2
V: TRBV4-3
length: 15
size: few
D: -
DNA: TGCGCCAGCAGCCAAGATGGTCCGGGCCCCGGGGAGCTGTTTTTT
CDR3: CASSQDGPGPGELFF

J: TRBJ2-1
V: TRBV20-1
length: 15
size: -
D: TRBD1
DNA: TGCAGTGCTAGGTCCCGGGACAGGGGGTACAATGAGCAGTTCTTC
CDR3: CSARSRDRGYNEQFF

J: TRBJ2-7
V: TRBV28
length: 16
size: -
D: -
DNA: TGTGCCAGCAGTTCCAACCGTCGGACAGCCGGGAACGAGCAGTACTTC
CDR3: CASSSNRRTAGNEQYF

J: TRBJ1-2
V: TRBV20-1
length: 13
size: few
D: -
DNA: TGCAGTGCTAGTAAGGGAGAAGACTATGGCTACACCTTC
CDR3: CSASKGEDYGYTF

J: TRBJ2-5
V: TRBV21-1
length: 14
size: few
D: -
DNA: TGTGCCAGCAGCAAAGGAAAAGGGGAGGAGACCCAGTACTTC
CDR3: CASSKGKGEETQYF

J: TRBJ2-1
V: TRBV30
length: 11
size: -
D: -
DNA: TGTGCCTGGAGTTGGGACAATGAGCAGTTCTTC
CDR3: CAWSWDNEQFF

J: TRBJ2-7
V: TRBV6-1
length: 12
size: few
D: -
DNA: TGTGCCAGCAGGGAGACAGTCTACGAGCAGTACTTC
CDR3: CASRETVYEQYF

J: TRBJ2-5
V: TRBV12-3/TRBV12-4
length: 14
size: many
D: -
DNA: TGTGCCAGCAGTTTAGGTGGCGCGGGGGAGACCCAGTACTTC
CDR3: CASSLGGAGETQYF

J: TRBJ2-1
V: TRBV12-3/TRBV12-4
length: 13
size: -
D: -
DNA: TGTGCCAGCAGTTATGAGAACTACAATGAGCAGTTCTTC
CDR3: CASSYENYNEQFF

J: TRBJ1-1
V: TRBV18
length: 15
size: -
D: TRBD1
DNA: TGTGCCAGCTCACCACCTAGTGACAGGGGTCGACTAGCTTTCTTT
CDR3: CASSPPSDRGRLAFF

J: TRBJ2-7
V: TRBV29-1
length: 11
size: many
D: -
DNA: TGCAGCGTTGAGGCTTCCTACGAGCAGTACTTC
CDR3: CSVEASYEQYF

J: TRBJ2-7
V: TRBV4-2
length: 18
size: -
D: TRBD2
DNA: TGTGCCAGCAGCCAAGGCGGGAGCGGGAGGGAACTTCGCTACGAGCAGTACTTC
CDR3: CASSQGGSGRELRYEQYF

J: TRBJ1-1
V: TRBV5-1
length: 17
size: -
D: TRBD1
DNA: TGCGCCAGCAGCTTCACCGTGTCGGGACAGGGTATCCCTGAAGCTTTCTTT
CDR3: CASSFTVSGQGIPEAFF

J: TRBJ2-1
V: TRBV4-3
length: 18
size: -
D: -
DNA: TGCGCCAGCAGCCAAACCCCAGGGGGGACTAGCTCCTACAATGAGCAGTTCTTC
CDR3: CASSQTPGGTSSYNEQFF

J: TRBJ2-6
V: TRBV25-1
length: 17
size: -
D: TRBD1
DNA: TGTGCCAGCAGAGGGACAGGGGCTGGGACTGGGGCCAACGTCCTGACTTTC
CDR3: CASRGTGAGTGANVLTF

J: TRBJ2-1
V: TRBV29-1
length: 15
size: once
D: -
DNA: TGCAGCGTTGATTTCGGTCGCCTGTCCTACAATGAGCAGTTCTTC
CDR3: CSVDFGRLSYNEQFF

J: TRBJ2-1
V: TRBV7-9
length: 15
size: many
D: TRBD1
DNA: TGTGCCAGCAGCCACCGGGACAGGCCAGCCAATGAGCAGTTCTTC
CDR3: CASSHRDRPANEQFF

J: TRBJ2-2
V: TRBV29-1
length: 13
size: -
D: -
DNA: TGCAGCGTTGAGGGGCCTCCCCCCGGGGAGCTGTTTTTT
CDR3: CSVEGPPPGELFF

J: TRBJ2-1
V: TRBV7-2
length: 13
size: once
D: -
DNA: TGTGCCAGCAGGAGCTATGTTGCCGATGAGCAGTTCTTC
CDR3: CASRSYVADEQFF

J: TRBJ2-7
V: TRBV5-1
length: 15
size: few
D: TRBD2
DNA: TGCGCCAGCAGCTTGGTAGCGGGAGCGGAGAACGAGCAGTACTTC
CDR3: CASSLVAGAENEQYF

J: TRBJ1-4
V: TRBV5-1
length: 15
size: -
D: TRBD1
DNA: TGCGCCAGCCGGCCCACAGGGGGTACTAATGAAAAACTGTTTTTT
CDR3: CASRPTGGTNEKLFF